This T cell receptor beta chain was profiled in a study of CD8 T cells in Susac syndrome. Reverse transcription of about 0.45 to 1 ug RNA used random hexamers. Amplification of TCR beta CDR3 spanned 54 Vbeta and 13 Jbeta via immunoSEQ multiplex PCR. TCRdb re-called the immunoSEQ multiplex PCR reads with MiXCR, one entry per CDR3 protein. The sample contains about 280,000 distinct CDR3 sequences, 70% to 90% of which appear only once. In blood CD8+ and CD4+ T cells, TCR beta underwent sequencing. Trimming cost V 5 bases and J 7 bases, with 9 bases left between them. Germline loops: CDR1 SQVTM, CDR2 ANQGSEA. This CDR3 comprises 11 residues.

This chain links TRBV29-1 with TRBJ2-4, with unresolved D. The clonotype was recovered from a human donor with multiple sclerosis. Sequencing input: CD8+ T cells from PBMCs. CDR3 sequence (DNA): TGCAGCGTTCTCGACGGGAACATTCAGTACTTC. Residues: CSVLDGNIQYF. Complete variable domain (other parts from reference TRBV29-1 and TRBJ2-4): SAVISQKPSRDICQRGTSLTIQCQVDSQVTMMFWYRQQPGQSLTLIATANQGSEATYESGFVIDKFPISRPNLTFSTLTVSNMSPEDSSIYLCSVLDGNIQYFGAGTRLSVL.